Listed below are T cell receptor beta chains from one sample, sequenced in a study of PD-L1 blockade in urothelial cancer. The assay was immunoSEQ multiplex PCR, and TCRdb's table has in-frame clones only and misses some. This table holds 60,000 to 70,000 clones, over 75% found once. Sequenced material: PBMCs, taken around atezolizumab (anti-PD-L1) treatment. The source of these receptors is a man between 65 and 85 years old with urothelial cancer. Each CDR3 is given with its conserved first and last residue. A D gene is named only where the DNA matches it firmly. Clone size appears in some rows only: once, few, many, or a class for an expanded clone.

d_gene: NA; v_gene: TRBV19; j_gene: TRBJ2-1; abundance: NA; CDR3nt: TGTGCCAGTCTCCCCTCTAGCGTAAACTCCTACAATGAGCAGTTCTTC; CDR3aa: CASLPSSVNSYNEQFF
d_gene: TRBD1; v_gene: TRBV7-9; j_gene: TRBJ1-4; abundance: once; CDR3nt: TGTGCCAGCAGCTCATCTAGAACAGGGGTTTTCGAAAAACTGTTTTTT; CDR3aa: CASSSSRTGVFEKLFF
d_gene: NA; v_gene: TRBV7-2; j_gene: TRBJ2-1; abundance: NA; CDR3nt: TGTGCCAGCAGCTTAGCTAAGGGGCATGAGCAGTTCTTC; CDR3aa: CASSLAKGHEQFF
d_gene: TRBD1; v_gene: TRBV4-2; j_gene: TRBJ1-1; abundance: NA; CDR3nt: TGTGCCAGCACTTCAAGAGTCAGGGGGCGACAGGGGAACACTGAAGCTTTCTTT; CDR3aa: CASTSRVRGRQGNTEAFF
d_gene: NA; v_gene: TRBV28; j_gene: TRBJ1-2; abundance: many; CDR3nt: TGTGCCAGCAGTTTTATGGCCACGCAGGCGAAATATGGCTACACCTTC; CDR3aa: CASSFMATQAKYGYTF
d_gene: NA; v_gene: TRBV2; j_gene: TRBJ2-2; abundance: NA; CDR3nt: TGTGCCAGCCGGAGGCGGGATAACACCGGGGAGCTGTTTTTT; CDR3aa: CASRRRDNTGELFF
d_gene: TRBD1; v_gene: TRBV19; j_gene: TRBJ2-2; abundance: NA; CDR3nt: TGTGCCAGTAGTACGGACGGGACAGTCGACACCGGGGAGCTGTTTTTT; CDR3aa: CASSTDGTVDTGELFF
d_gene: TRBD2; v_gene: TRBV11-3; j_gene: TRBJ2-5; abundance: NA; CDR3nt: TGTGCCAGCAGCTTAATGGGGGCTAGCGGGAGTGAGACCCAGTACTTC; CDR3aa: CASSLMGASGSETQYF
d_gene: NA; v_gene: TRBV5-1; j_gene: TRBJ1-2; abundance: NA; CDR3nt: TGCGCCAGCAGCTTGGAACAGGGCTATGGCTACACCTTC; CDR3aa: CASSLEQGYGYTF
d_gene: NA; v_gene: TRBV4-2; j_gene: TRBJ2-7; abundance: NA; CDR3nt: TGTGCCAGCAGCCAGAGAAGGGAGACCTACGAGCAGTACTTC; CDR3aa: CASSQRRETYEQYF
d_gene: TRBD2; v_gene: TRBV10-1; j_gene: TRBJ2-7; abundance: NA; CDR3nt: TGCGCCAGCAGTGGGGGGGGTCTCTCCTACGAGCAGTACTTC; CDR3aa: CASSGGGLSYEQYF
d_gene: NA; v_gene: TRBV6-6; j_gene: TRBJ1-5; abundance: NA; CDR3nt: TGTGCCAGCAGCACACAGATTAGCAATCAGCCCCAGCATTTT; CDR3aa: CASSTQISNQPQHF
d_gene: NA; v_gene: TRBV27; j_gene: TRBJ2-7; abundance: NA; CDR3nt: TGTGCCAGCAGTTTAGTTGCTAGCGAATACGAGCAGTACTTC; CDR3aa: CASSLVASEYEQYF
d_gene: TRBD1; v_gene: TRBV14; j_gene: TRBJ2-7; abundance: NA; CDR3nt: TGTGCCAGCAGCCAAGGGACAGGTTACTACGAGCAGTACTTC; CDR3aa: CASSQGTGYYEQYF
d_gene: NA; v_gene: TRBV28; j_gene: TRBJ1-5; abundance: few; CDR3nt: TGTGCCACCGCCCAGGGGTCGGAGGATCAGCCCCAGCATTTT; CDR3aa: CATAQGSEDQPQHF
d_gene: NA; v_gene: TRBV7-2; j_gene: TRBJ2-2; abundance: once; CDR3nt: TGTGCCAGCAGCTTAGCCACAGTTCGGGGGGAGCTGTTTTTT; CDR3aa: CASSLATVRGELFF
d_gene: NA; v_gene: TRBV19; j_gene: TRBJ1-3; abundance: NA; CDR3nt: TGTGCCAGTAGTATCGTGGCAGGAAACTCTGGAAACACCATATATTTT; CDR3aa: CASSIVAGNSGNTIYF
d_gene: NA; v_gene: TRBV4-3; j_gene: TRBJ2-1; abundance: NA; CDR3nt: TGCGCCAGCAGCCAAGAGTGGACTCGATCTCCCAATGAGCAGTTCTTC; CDR3aa: CASSQEWTRSPNEQFF
d_gene: TRBD2; v_gene: TRBV7-8; j_gene: TRBJ2-5; abundance: NA; CDR3nt: TGTGCCAGCAGCTCCTCGGGAGGGGCGGTGAAGACCCAGTACTTC; CDR3aa: CASSSSGGAVKTQYF
d_gene: NA; v_gene: TRBV18; j_gene: TRBJ2-4; abundance: NA; CDR3nt: NA; CDR3aa: CASSPRISGLSGLAKNIQYF
d_gene: TRBD2; v_gene: TRBV25-1; j_gene: TRBJ2-5; abundance: once; CDR3nt: TGTGCCAGCAGTGAATGGGGTAGCGGGAGTTCAGAGACCCAGTACTTC; CDR3aa: CASSEWGSGSSETQYF
d_gene: NA; v_gene: TRBV9; j_gene: TRBJ1-1; abundance: NA; CDR3nt: TGTGCCAGCAGCGAACAGGGTCGAATGAACACTGAAGCTTTCTTT; CDR3aa: CASSEQGRMNTEAFF
d_gene: NA; v_gene: TRBV28; j_gene: TRBJ1-5; abundance: NA; CDR3nt: TGTGCCAGCAGTCTTCACAGCGGGAGGAGCAATCAGCCCCAGCATTTT; CDR3aa: CASSLHSGRSNQPQHF
d_gene: NA; v_gene: TRBV7-9; j_gene: TRBJ2-1; abundance: once; CDR3nt: TGTGCCAGCAGTCTAGGTCACAATGAGCAGTTCTTC; CDR3aa: CASSLGHNEQFF
d_gene: NA; v_gene: TRBV27; j_gene: TRBJ2-2; abundance: NA; CDR3nt: TGTGCCAGCAGTTTAAAGGGGCACCTGAACACCGGGGAGCTGTTTTTT; CDR3aa: CASSLKGHLNTGELFF
d_gene: TRBD2; v_gene: TRBV6-1; j_gene: TRBJ2-1; abundance: NA; CDR3nt: TGTGCCAGCAGTGGCCGGACTAGCGATAGCCGTACGCACAATGAGCAGTTCTTC; CDR3aa: CASSGRTSDSRTHNEQFF
d_gene: NA; v_gene: TRBV11-3; j_gene: TRBJ2-1; abundance: NA; CDR3nt: TGTGCCAGCAGCTTAGATCCCTCCGGAGACAATGAGCAGTTCTTC; CDR3aa: CASSLDPSGDNEQFF
d_gene: NA; v_gene: TRBV28; j_gene: TRBJ1-4; abundance: NA; CDR3nt: TGTGCCAGCTGCTTAGCGGAAAAACTGTTTTTT; CDR3aa: CASCLAEKLFF
d_gene: NA; v_gene: TRBV6-5; j_gene: TRBJ2-5; abundance: NA; CDR3nt: TGTGCCAGCAGTTACGTATACGGGAGTGTAGAGACCCAGTACTTC; CDR3aa: CASSYVYGSVETQYF
d_gene: TRBD1; v_gene: TRBV7-2; j_gene: TRBJ1-1; abundance: NA; CDR3nt: TGTGCCAGCAGCCGTGTGATATCGGACAGGGCCCCCACTGAAGCTTTCTTT; CDR3aa: CASSRVISDRAPTEAFF
d_gene: NA; v_gene: TRBV6-5; j_gene: TRBJ1-1; abundance: once; CDR3nt: TGTGCCAGCAGTTATCGGGACTTTAACACTGAAGCTTTCTTT; CDR3aa: CASSYRDFNTEAFF